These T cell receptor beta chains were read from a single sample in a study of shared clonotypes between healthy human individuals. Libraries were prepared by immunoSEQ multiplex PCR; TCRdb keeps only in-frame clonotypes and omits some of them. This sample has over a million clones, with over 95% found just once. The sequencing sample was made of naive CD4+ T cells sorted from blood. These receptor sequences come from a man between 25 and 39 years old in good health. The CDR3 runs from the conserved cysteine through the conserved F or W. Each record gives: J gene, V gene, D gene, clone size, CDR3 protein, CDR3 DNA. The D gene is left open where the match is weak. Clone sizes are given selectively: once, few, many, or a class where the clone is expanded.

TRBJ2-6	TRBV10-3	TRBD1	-	CAITPTGTLSGANVLTF	TGTGCCATCACCCCGACAGGGACCCTCTCTGGGGCCAACGTCCTGACTTTC
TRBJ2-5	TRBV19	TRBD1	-	CASSAPGQGGETQYF	TGTGCCAGTAGTGCACCGGGACAGGGAGGAGAGACCCAGTACTTC
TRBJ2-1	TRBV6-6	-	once	CASYRNEQFF	TGTGCCAGCTATCGTAATGAGCAGTTCTTC
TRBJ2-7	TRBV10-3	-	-	CAISDPPWGTTRSYEQYF	TGTGCCATCAGTGACCCTCCCTGGGGGACCACTCGGTCCTACGAGCAGTACTTC
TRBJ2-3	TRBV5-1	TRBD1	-	CASSLGLQGADTQYF	TGCGCCAGCAGCTTGGGTCTTCAGGGGGCAGATACGCAGTATTTT
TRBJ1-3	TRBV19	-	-	CASSQRQTSSGNTIYF	TGTGCCAGTAGTCAGCGTCAGACGAGCTCTGGAAACACCATATATTTT
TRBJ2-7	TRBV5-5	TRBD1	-	CASSLYGTGMVTAYEQYF	TGTGCCAGCAGCTTGTATGGGACAGGGATGGTTACAGCCTACGAGCAGTACTTC
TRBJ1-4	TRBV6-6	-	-	CASSLIATNEKLFF	TGTGCCAGCAGCCTGATTGCAACTAATGAAAAACTGTTTTTT
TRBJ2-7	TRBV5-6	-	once	CASSLTGAGGEQYF	TGTGCCAGCAGCCTAACGGGAGCGGGCGGCGAGCAGTACTTC
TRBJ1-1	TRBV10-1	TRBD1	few	CASSRPGTAEAFF	TGCGCCAGCAGTCGCCCCGGGACAGCCGAAGCTTTCTTT
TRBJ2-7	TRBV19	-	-	CASSIQAPTYEQYF	TGTGCCAGTAGTATTCAGGCCCCGACGTACGAGCAGTACTTC
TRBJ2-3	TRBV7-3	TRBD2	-	CASSLGLGTDTQYF	TGTGCCAGCAGCTTAGGACTAGGCACAGATACGCAGTATTTT
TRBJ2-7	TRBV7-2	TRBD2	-	CASSFRLAGDPSYEQYF	TGTGCCAGCAGCTTCCGACTAGCGGGAGACCCCTCCTACGAGCAGTACTTC
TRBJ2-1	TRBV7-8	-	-	CASSRQGGFSYNEQFF	TGTGCCAGCAGCAGGCAGGGGGGTTTCTCCTACAATGAGCAGTTCTTC
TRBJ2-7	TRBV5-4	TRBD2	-	CASRSSGALSYEQYF	TGTGCCAGCAGAAGTAGCGGGGCCCTCTCCTACGAGCAGTACTTC
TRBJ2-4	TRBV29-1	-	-	CSVEEWVGIQYF	TGCAGCGTTGAAGAATGGGTGGGCATTCAGTACTTC
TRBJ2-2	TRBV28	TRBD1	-	CASRGQGVPGELFF	TGTGCCAGCAGGGGACAGGGGGTACCCGGGGAGCTGTTTTTT
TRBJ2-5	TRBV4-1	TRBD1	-	CASSHSSTGGYETQYF	TGCGCCAGCAGCCATAGCTCTACAGGGGGATACGAGACCCAGTACTTC
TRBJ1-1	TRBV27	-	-	CASSLNRANTEAFF	TGTGCCAGCAGTTTAAACAGGGCAAACACTGAAGCTTTCTTT
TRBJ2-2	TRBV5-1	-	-	CASSLDALGGELFF	TGCGCCAGCAGCTTGGACGCATTGGGCGGGGAGCTGTTTTTT
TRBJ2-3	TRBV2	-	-	CASKRFGADTQYF	TGTGCCAGCAAGAGGTTCGGGGCAGATACGCAGTATTTT
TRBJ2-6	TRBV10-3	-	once	CAISEPALRANVLTF	TGTGCCATCAGTGAGCCGGCCTTGAGGGCCAACGTCCTGACTTTC
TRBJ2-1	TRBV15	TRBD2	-	CATSRVGLAAYNEQFF	TGTGCCACCAGCAGAGTCGGCCTAGCGGCCTACAATGAGCAGTTCTTC
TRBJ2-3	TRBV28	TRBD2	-	CASSFSRTRTDTQYF	TGTGCCAGCAGTTTCTCTCGGACTAGGACAGATACGCAGTATTTT
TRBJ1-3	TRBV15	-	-	CATSNLGASDTIYF	TGTGCCACCAGCAACCTAGGTGCGTCGGACACCATATATTTT
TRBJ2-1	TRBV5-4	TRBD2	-	CASSSPGTSVYNEQFF	TGTGCCAGCAGCTCCCCCGGGACTAGCGTCTACAATGAGCAGTTCTTC
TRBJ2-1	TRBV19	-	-	CASSVLGANYNEQFF	TGTGCCAGTAGTGTCCTAGGAGCCAACTACAATGAGCAGTTCTTC
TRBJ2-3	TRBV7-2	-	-	CASSLDFGRADTQYF	TGTGCCAGCAGCTTAGATTTTGGCAGGGCAGATACGCAGTATTTT
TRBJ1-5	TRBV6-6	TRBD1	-	CASRSGTGVQPQHF	TGTGCCAGCAGGTCCGGGACAGGGGTTCAGCCCCAGCATTTT
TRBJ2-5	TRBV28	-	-	CASRLVASPGTQYF	TGTGCCAGCAGATTGGTAGCCTCTCCGGGGACCCAGTACTTC
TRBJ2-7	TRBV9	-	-	CASSEAGRRNEQYF	TGTGCCAGCAGCGAGGCAGGGCGGCGGAACGAGCAGTACTTC
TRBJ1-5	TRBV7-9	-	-	CASSPWSIGQPQHF	TGTGCCAGCAGCCCCTGGAGTATCGGTCAGCCCCAGCATTTT
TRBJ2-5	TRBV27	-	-	CASSSTDQETQYF	TGTGCCAGCAGTTCGACCGACCAAGAGACCCAGTACTTC
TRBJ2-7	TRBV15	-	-	CATSRGLGHGSYEQYF	TGTGCCACCAGCAGAGGACTGGGACACGGGTCCTACGAGCAGTACTTC
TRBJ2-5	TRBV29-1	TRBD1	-	CSVRTGEETQYF	TGCAGCGTTAGGACAGGGGAAGAGACCCAGTACTTC
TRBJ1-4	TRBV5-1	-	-	CASSLGIDSPNEKLFF	TGCGCCAGCAGCTTGGGGATAGACAGCCCGAATGAAAAACTGTTTTTT
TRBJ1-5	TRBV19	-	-	CASTILLSNQPQHF	TGTGCCAGTACCATCCTTTTAAGCAATCAGCCCCAGCATTTT
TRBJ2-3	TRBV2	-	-	CASNLITDTQYF	TGTGCCAGCAATCTGATCACAGATACGCAGTATTTT
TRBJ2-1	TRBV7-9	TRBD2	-	CASIPGSGTGPREQFF	TGTGCCAGCATCCCGGGCAGCGGGACGGGGCCACGGGAGCAGTTCTTC
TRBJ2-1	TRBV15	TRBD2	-	CATSPGLVNNEQFF	TGTGCCACCAGCCCGGGACTAGTGAACAATGAGCAGTTCTTC
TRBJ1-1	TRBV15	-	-	CATRNFRDVSSKVKIEAFF	TGTGCCACCAGAAATTTTCGGGACGTCTCTAGTAAGGTTAAGATCGAAGCTTTCTTT
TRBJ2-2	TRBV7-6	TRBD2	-	CASSLQRGPLGGELFF	TGTGCCAGCAGCCTCCAGCGGGGTCCCCTGGGCGGGGAGCTGTTTTTT
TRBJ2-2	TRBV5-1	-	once	CASSQRQGNTGELFF	TGCGCCAGCTCCCAGAGGCAGGGGAACACCGGGGAGCTGTTTTTT
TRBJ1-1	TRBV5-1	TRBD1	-	CASRSGTGVTEAFF	TGCGCCAGCAGGTCCGGGACAGGGGTTACTGAAGCTTTCTTT
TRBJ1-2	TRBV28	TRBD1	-	CASGTGQGGGYTF	TGTGCCAGCGGAACGGGACAGGGTGGAGGCTACACCTTC
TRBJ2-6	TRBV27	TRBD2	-	CASSGLAGPHLGANVLTF	TGTGCCAGCAGTGGACTAGCGGGACCCCATTTGGGGGCCAACGTCCTGACTTTC
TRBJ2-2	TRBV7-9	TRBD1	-	CASSRGQTGELFF	TGTGCCAGCAGCCGGGGACAGACCGGGGAGCTGTTTTTT
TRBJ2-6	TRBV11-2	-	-	CASSLGANSGANVLTF	TGTGCCAGCAGCTTAGGTGCGAACTCTGGGGCCAACGTCCTGACTTTC
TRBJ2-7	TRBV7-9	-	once	CASSDAFSYEQYF	TGTGCCAGCAGCGACGCCTTCTCCTACGAGCAGTACTTC
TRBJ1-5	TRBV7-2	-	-	CASSLDRVGQPQHF	TGTGCCAGCAGCTTAGACAGGGTGGGACAGCCCCAGCATTTT
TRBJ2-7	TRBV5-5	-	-	CASSFRGASYEQYF	TGTGCCAGCAGCTTTCGGGGGGCGTCCTACGAGCAGTACTTC
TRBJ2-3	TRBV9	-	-	CASSATGFTQYF	TGTGCCAGCAGCGCTACAGGGTTTACGCAGTATTTT